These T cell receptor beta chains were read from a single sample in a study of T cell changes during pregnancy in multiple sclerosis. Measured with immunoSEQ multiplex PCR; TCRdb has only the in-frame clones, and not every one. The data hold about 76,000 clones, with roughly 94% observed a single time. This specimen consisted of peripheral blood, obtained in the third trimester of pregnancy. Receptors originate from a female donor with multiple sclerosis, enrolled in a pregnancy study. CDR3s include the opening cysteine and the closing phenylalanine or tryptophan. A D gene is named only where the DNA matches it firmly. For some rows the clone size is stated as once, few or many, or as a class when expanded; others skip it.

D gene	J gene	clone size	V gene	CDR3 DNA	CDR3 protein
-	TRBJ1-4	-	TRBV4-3	TGCGCCAGCAGCTTACGAGGAGGTAATGAAAAACTGTTTTTT	CASSLRGGNEKLFF
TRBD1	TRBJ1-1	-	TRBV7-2	TGTGCCAGCAGCTTAGAGAAGGGGACAGGGAGGAACACTGAAGCTTTCTTT	CASSLEKGTGRNTEAFF
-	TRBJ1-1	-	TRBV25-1	TGTGCCAGCAGTGAGTGGGGGGGTGGATATACTGAAGCTTTCTTT	CASSEWGGGYTEAFF
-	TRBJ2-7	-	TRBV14	TGTGCCAGCAGCCAAGAGAACGGAGCCCCCCCATACGAGCAGTACTTC	CASSQENGAPPYEQYF
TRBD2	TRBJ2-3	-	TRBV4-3	TGCGCCAGCAGCGCCCGGGGGGGCGCAGATACGCAGTATTTT	CASSARGGADTQYF
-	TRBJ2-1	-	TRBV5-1	TGCGCCAGCAGCCCTATCGAACAGGGAGCAAATGAGCAGTTCTTC	CASSPIEQGANEQFF
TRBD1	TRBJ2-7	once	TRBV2	TGTGCCAGCAAGAGGACAGGGGGCGTTTACGAGCAGTACTTC	CASKRTGGVYEQYF
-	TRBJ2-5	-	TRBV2	TGTGCCAGCAGTGGAGGACAGCAAGAGACCCAGTACTTC	CASSGGQQETQYF
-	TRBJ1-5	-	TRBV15	TGTGCCACCAGCAGAGAAGGGGATTTCTCGCCCCAGCATTTT	CATSREGDFSPQHF
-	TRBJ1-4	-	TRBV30	TGTGCCTGGAGTGTTATTCTTTCTGAAAAACTGTTTTTT	CAWSVILSEKLFF
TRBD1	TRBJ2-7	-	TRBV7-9	TGTGCCAGCAGCGAAACAGGGGGCGATTCCTACGAGCAGTACTTC	CASSETGGDSYEQYF
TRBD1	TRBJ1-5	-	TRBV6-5	TGTGCCAGCAGTAAGGACAGGGGAGGGCCCCAGCATTTT	CASSKDRGGPQHF
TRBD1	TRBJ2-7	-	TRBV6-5	TGTGCCAGCAGTTACGCGCCGACAGGGGAGCAGTACTTC	CASSYAPTGEQYF
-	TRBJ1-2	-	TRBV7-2	TGTGCCAGCAGCTTAGCAAGGGCGGGGGGCTACACCTTC	CASSLARAGGYTF
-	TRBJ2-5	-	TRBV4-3	TGCGCCAGCAGCCCCCCGGGAGAAGAGACCCAGTACTTC	CASSPPGEETQYF
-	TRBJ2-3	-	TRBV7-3	TGTGCCAGCAGCTCGATAGGCACAGATACGCAGTATTTT	CASSSIGTDTQYF
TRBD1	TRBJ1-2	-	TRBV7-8	TGTGCCAGCAAACGGGACAGGGGAAGCGGGGTTGTGGGCTACACCTTC	CASKRDRGSGVVGYTF
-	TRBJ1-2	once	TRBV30	TGTGCCTGGACAAAAGTGAGTCGTCTGAACTATGGCTACACCTTC	CAWTKVSRLNYGYTF
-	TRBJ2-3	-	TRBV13	TGTGCCAGCAGCCCCATCCGGAGGAGGACCCCAACAGATACGCAGTATTTT	CASSPIRRRTPTDTQYF
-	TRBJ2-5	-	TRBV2	TGTGCCAGCAGCCGGGGGAGCCAAGAGACCCAGTACTTC	CASSRGSQETQYF
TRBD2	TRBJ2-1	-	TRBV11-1	TGTGCCAGCAGCTTAGCGTCGAGCGGGGCGCCGGGGAATGAGCAGTTCTTC	CASSLASSGAPGNEQFF
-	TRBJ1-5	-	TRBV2	TGTGCCAGCAGTGAAATTTGGGCCCTCAATCAGCCCCAGCATTTT	CASSEIWALNQPQHF